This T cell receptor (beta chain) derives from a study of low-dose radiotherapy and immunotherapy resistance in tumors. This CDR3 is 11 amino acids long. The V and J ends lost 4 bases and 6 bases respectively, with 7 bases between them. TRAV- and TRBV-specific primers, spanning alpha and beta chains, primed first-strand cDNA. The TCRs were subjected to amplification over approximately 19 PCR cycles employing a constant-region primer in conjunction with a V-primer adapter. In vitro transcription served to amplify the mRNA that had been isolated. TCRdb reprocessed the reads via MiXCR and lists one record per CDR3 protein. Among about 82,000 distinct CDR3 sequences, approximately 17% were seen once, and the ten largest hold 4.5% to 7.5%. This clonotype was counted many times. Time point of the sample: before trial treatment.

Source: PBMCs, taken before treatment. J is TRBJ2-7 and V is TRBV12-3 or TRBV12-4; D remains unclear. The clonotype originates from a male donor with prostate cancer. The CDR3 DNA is TGTGCCAGCAGTTCCAACCCCGAGCAGTACTTC. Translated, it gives CASSSNPEQYF.